Below, 23 T cell receptor beta chains from the same sample are listed, as sequenced in a study of CXCR3-negative and CXCR3-positive naive CD8 T cells. Study-level findings and limits: Naive cells that were CXCR3-positive had more hydrophobic TRB CDR3s (compared with CXCR3-negative naive cells).

No antigens are known for them. UMI labels and 5' RACE were used to prepare the TRB cDNA libraries. TCRdb re-analyzed the 5' RACE reads; it lists each CDR3 protein once, without DNA. Its listing shows under 85,000 distinct CDR3 sequences. The source material was naive CXCR3+ CD8+ T cells from blood. The sample's subset: CD45RO-CCR7+CD27+CD95- naive CD8+ T cells expressing CXCR3 (TNR3+). These receptors came from a human donor in good health. Some clones in this sample may be carry-over from other donors' samples.

The genes are TRBV29-1 and TRBJ2-1. Germline V gene data show CDR1 as SQVTM and CDR2 as ANQGSEA. The CDR3 extends over 12 amino acids. The CDR3 is CSVDSYFNEQFF.

The V and J genes are TRBV28 and TRBJ2-2; TCRdb's D gene call, TRBD2, goes unchecked for lack of DNA. Looked up from germline, CDR1 is MDHEN and CDR2 is SYDVKM. The CDR3 contains 17 residues. CDR3 sequence reads: CASRSTSGGSYTGELFF.

The chain recombines TRBV7-2 with TRBJ1-1. CDR1 and CDR2 from the germline V gene are SGHTA and FQGNSA. CDR3 length: 16 residues. CDR3 sequence: CASSSISGPPNTEAFF.

The chain joins TRBV29-1 to TRBJ2-7; no DNA is available, so the TRBD1 call from TCRdb remains unchecked. The CDR3 is 17 residues long. Per germline, CDR1 SQVTM and CDR2 ANQGSEA. This CDR3 reads CSVVGKSGQGVSYEQYF.

The chain has TRBV7-3 and TRBJ1-2; the D gene TCRdb calls, TRBD1, cannot be checked with no DNA. The CDR3 runs to 15 residues. CDR1 SGHTA and CDR2 FQGTGA come from the germline V gene. This CDR3 is CASSLSGGARYGYTF.

The gene calls are TRBV7-9 and TRBJ2-3; checking the TCRdb D call of TRBD2 is not possible without DNA. Germline values: CDR1 SEHNR, CDR2 FQNEAQ (reference sequence). The CDR3 runs 17 residues. The CDR3 loop is CASSRTLAGGRTDTQYF.

The CDR3 here is CASSQAPDIEQYF. The J gene is TRBJ2-7, the V gene TRBV4-3; TCRdb's assignment of TRBD1 cannot be checked, as there is no DNA. Germline loops: CDR1 LGHNA, CDR2 YSLEER. This CDR3 spans 13 amino acids.

This chain links TRBV12-3 or TRBV12-4 with TRBJ2-1; with no DNA, the TCRdb D assignment of TRBD1 cannot be verified. CDR3 length: 14 amino acids. The CDR3 loop is CASSFGDIRNEQFF.

The chain recombines TRBV6-1 with TRBJ2-5; TCRdb proposes TRBD1, but this gene call is untestable without DNA. CDR1 and CDR2 (germline): MNHNS, SASEGT. The CDR3 runs 15 residues. CDR3 amino acids: CASSDPYRVQETQYF.

V gene TRBV28 combines with J gene TRBJ2-1; the TCRdb call, TRBD2, lacks DNA for checking. The CDR3 consists of 18 residues. The germline V gene encodes CDR1 MDHEN and CDR2 SYDVKM. CDR3 sequence reads: CASSSPLAGRSSYNEQFF.

This chain connects TRBV5-1 to TRBJ2-7; there is no DNA to check the TCRdb D call of TRBD2. Germline V lookup: CDR1 SGHRS, CDR2 YFSETQ. The CDR3 sequence is 14 residues long. The CDR3 protein is CASSEISTSYEQYF.

The chain joins TRBV12-3 or TRBV12-4 to TRBJ2-5; the TRBD1 assignment by TCRdb is unverifiable without DNA. The CDR3 length is 16 residues. CDR3 sequence: CASTPFGGLQQETQYF.

This chain uses TRBV29-1 with TRBJ2-7; TCRdb proposes TRBD1, but this gene call is untestable without DNA. The CDR3 consists of 13 residues. CDR1 is SQVTM, CDR2 ANQGSEA, per germline. Here the CDR3 reads CSVGGTAGEEQYF.

The chain recombines TRBV27 with TRBJ2-7; no DNA is available, so the TRBD1 call from TCRdb remains unchecked. The CDR3 is 14 amino acids. Germline CDR1 and CDR2: MNHEY and SMNVEV (reference sequence). This CDR3 is CASSLSGGGYEQYF.

V and J are TRBV18 and TRBJ1-5; without DNA, the TCRdb call of TRBD1 cannot be checked. Germline CDR1 is KGHSH and CDR2 is LQKENI. There are 15 residues in the CDR3. This CDR3 reads CASSTGRYSNQPQHF.

The chain uses TRBV29-1 and TRBJ2-5; the TCRdb call, TRBD2, lacks DNA for checking. Per the germline V gene, CDR1 is SQVTM and CDR2 is ANQGSEA. This CDR3 spans 14 amino acids. CDR3 sequence reads: CSGPRALLQETQYF.

The chain combines TRBV28 with TRBJ2-7; TCRdb gives TRBD1 as the D gene, but with no DNA this cannot be confirmed. The CDR3 contains 14 residues. CDR1 and CDR2 from the germline V gene are MDHEN and SYDVKM. The CDR3 is CASRPRDSTYEQYF. Variable domain in full (rest from reference TRBV28 and TRBJ2-7): DVKVTQSSRYLVKRTGEKVFLECVQDMDHENMFWYRQDPGLGLRLIYFSYDVKMKEKGDIPEGYSVSREKKERFSLILESASTNQTSMYLCASRPRDSTYEQYFGPGTRLTVT.

J is TRBJ2-5 and V is TRBV12-5; with no DNA, the TCRdb D assignment of TRBD1 cannot be verified. This CDR3 region has 15 residues. The germline gives CDR1 LGHNT, CDR2 FRNRAP. The CDR3 reads CASNRQGLGQETQYF. The entire variable domain, with the rest obtained from reference TRBV12-5 and TRBJ2-5, is as follows: DARVTQTPRHKVTEMGQEVTMRCQPILGHNTVFWYRQTMMQGLELLAYFRNRAPLDDSGMPKDRFSAEMPDATLATLKIQPSEPRDSAVYFCASNRQGLGQETQYFGPGTRLLVL.

The chain has TRBV6-1 and TRBJ2-3; with no DNA, the TCRdb D assignment of TRBD1 cannot be verified. The CDR3 spans 16 residues. Germline-derived CDR1 and CDR2 are MNHNS and SASEGT. CDR3 amino acids: CASRRKTGDPTDTQYF.

The chain recombines TRBV6-6 with TRBJ2-7; TCRdb outputs TRBD1, but without DNA this stays unchecked. The CDR3 loop spans 14 amino acids. Germline loops: CDR1 MNHNY, CDR2 SVGAGI (reference sequence). The CDR3 spells CASSYPGSLYEQYF.

CDR3 amino acids: CASSWDGETQYF. The rearrangement joins TRBV7-9 to TRBJ2-5. The CDR3 runs 12 residues. CDR1 and CDR2 (germline): SEHNR, FQNEAQ (reference sequence).

This chain connects TRBV7-9 to TRBJ2-5; TCRdb indicates TRBD1, and absent DNA this call remains unverified. Germline assignment: CDR1 SEHNR and CDR2 FQNEAQ (reference sequence). The CDR3 extends over 15 amino acids. The CDR3 protein is CASSLVLAPKETQYF.

The J gene is TRBJ1-1, the V gene TRBV7-9; TCRdb's D call of TRBD1 is untestable without DNA. This CDR3 is built from 14 residues. Germline V gives CDR1 SEHNR, CDR2 FQNEAQ (reference sequence). This CDR3 reads CASKSGRTNTEAFF. Full variable domain (missing parts from reference TRBV7-9 and TRBJ1-1): DTGVSQNPRHKITKRGQNVTFRCDPISEHNRLYWYRQTLGQGPEFLTYFQNEAQLEKSRLLSDRFSAERPKGSFSTLEIQRTEQGDSAMYLCASKSGRTNTEAFFGQGTRLTVV.